A single sample is the source of the 14 T cell receptor beta chains below, sequenced in a study of CD8 T cells in Susac syndrome (dated by TCRdb to the late 2010s). Receptors were amplified or captured by the immunoSEQ multiplex PCR assay. RNA was extracted using the RNeasy kit, and roughly 0.45 to 1 microgram was reverse transcribed with random hexamers. TCRdb itself trimmed the public reads at Q25 with fastp, ran MiXCR and retained productive beta chains. Rows matching on CDR3 protein sequence are summarized as one entry with the most common DNA and genes. The sample table holds approximately 280,000 distinct CDR3 sequences, of which approximately 84% were seen once. The top ten hold over 0.1% of the sample. Sequenced sample: CD8+ T cells from PBMCs. These receptors all come from a human donor with multiple sclerosis.

This chain links TRBV24-1 with TRBJ2-7; 10 bases agree with TRBD1. V trimming: 6 bases; J trimming: 3 bases; junction bases outside the gene matches: 4. The CDR3 sequence is 14 residues long. The germline gives CDR1 KGHDR, CDR2 SFDVKD. CDR3 protein: CATSRDRGNYEQYF. The CDR3 DNA follows: TGTGCCACCAGTCGGGACAGGGGTAACTACGAGCAGTACTTC.

This chain links TRBV14 with TRBJ2-1, with TRBD1 matching 12 bases. The germline CDR1 and CDR2 sequences are SGHDN and FVKESK. The CDR3 loop spans 18 amino acids. Trimming at V came to 4 bases and at J to 4 bases, leaving 11 bases not matched to a gene. CDR3 sequence (DNA): TGTGCCAGCAGCCGCTTCCGGGACAGGGGGCCCCAATACAATGAGCAGTTCTTC. Translating gives CASSRFRDRGPQYNEQFF.

J is TRBJ1-1 and V is TRBV9; 7 nucleotides line up with TRBD1. The CDR3 totals 16 residues. With V trimmed by 0 bases and J by 5 bases, 10 bases remained unmatched. CDR1 is SGDLS and CDR2 is YYNGEE in the germline V gene. The CDR3: CASSVASEGAWTEAFF. The CDR3 DNA is TGTGCCAGCAGCGTAGCTTCGGAGGGGGCCTGGACTGAAGCTTTCTTT.

This sequence joins TRBV27 and TRBJ2-1, with D unclear. Germline-derived CDR1 and CDR2 are MNHEY and SMNVEV (reference sequence). The V end was cut by 5 bases, the J end by 8 bases, with 10 bases between. There are 12 residues in the CDR3. CDR3 nucleotide sequence: TGTGCCAGCAGTACTCGAGGTTATGAGCAGTTCTTC. Its translation is CASSTRGYEQFF.

The chain carries TRBV6-1 and TRBJ1-2; weak D call: TRBD1 (6 bases). The CDR3 totals 14 residues. Germline CDR1 and CDR2: MNHNS and SASEGT. Trimming stripped 6 bases from V and 6 bases from J, with 17 bases between. The CDR3 DNA is TGTGCCAGCAGGGACCCGGGCCAGGGGCATGGCTACACCTTC. It specifies CASRDPGQGHGYTF.

The rearrangement uses TRBV7-9 and TRBJ1-2; 9 bases match TRBD1. The CDR3 extends over 14 amino acids. Germline-derived CDR1 and CDR2 are SEHNR and FQNEAQ (reference sequence). Trimming cost V 3 bases and J 6 bases; bases outside gene matches: 5. In DNA form, the CDR3 reads TGTGCCAGCAGCTTGGGACAGGGAATCGATGGCTACACCTTC. As protein: CASSLGQGIDGYTF.

This clonotype was seen once. V and J are TRBV29-1 and TRBJ1-4; 9 bases line up with TRBD1. Germline loops: CDR1 SQVTM, CDR2 ANQGSEA. The CDR3 length is 13 residues. V gave up 6 bases and J gave up 4 bases; unmatched junction bases: 3. Here the CDR3 DNA reads TGCAGCGTCTCGACAGGGGGTAATGAAAAACTGTTTTTT. It is translated as CSVSTGGNEKLFF.

This chain uses TRBV27 with TRBJ1-1; tentative D call: TRBD1 (5 bases). CDR3 size: 13 residues. V was clipped by 4 bases and J by 5 bases, with 11 bases between them. Looked up from germline, CDR1 is MNHEY and CDR2 is SMNVEV (reference sequence). The CDR3 loop is CASSSRGFTEAFF. As DNA, the CDR3 is TGTGCCAGCAGTTCAAGGGGATTTACTGAAGCTTTCTTT.

The chain uses TRBV9 and TRBJ1-2; tentative D call: TRBD1 (6 bases). Per germline, CDR1 SGDLS and CDR2 YYNGEE. The length of the CDR3 is 15 residues. V shed 2 bases and J shed 4 bases, with 15 bases lying between them. The CDR3 region has the DNA TGTGCCAGCAGCGTTGAGAACAGGGAGCTCTATGGCTACACCTTC. Translating it yields CASSVENRELYGYTF.

The chain recombines TRBV12-3 or TRBV12-4 with TRBJ2-7, with 8 bases lining up with TRBD1. V gave up 6 bases and J gave up 2 bases; unmatched junction bases: 6. There are 14 residues in the CDR3. The CDR3 nucleotides are TGTGCCAGCAGCGAGACAGGGGTTGCCTACGAGCAGTACTTC. This gives the protein CASSETGVAYEQYF.

The chain joins TRBV27 to TRBJ2-7, with D perhaps being TRBD1 or TRBD2 (5 bases each). Germline V CDR1 and CDR2: MNHEY, SMNVEV (reference sequence). Trimming cost V 3 bases and J 2 bases, with 8 bases left between them. The CDR3 covers 13 residues. The CDR3 loop reads CASSLGETYEQYF. The CDR3 bases are TGTGCCAGCAGTTTGGGGGAGACCTACGAGCAGTACTTC.

The V and J genes are TRBV11-1 and TRBJ1-1; D uncertain. The CDR3 is 15 amino acids. The germline V and J ends were trimmed by 5 bases and 1 base, with 14 bases remaining between them. Germline V lookup: CDR1 SGHAT, CDR2 FQDESV (reference sequence). CDR3 DNA sequence: TGTGCCAGCAGCCCCCGGAGGTGGGGGAACACTGAAGCTTTCTTT. Translated, it gives CASSPRRWGNTEAFF.

The rearrangement uses TRBV20-1 and TRBJ1-5; 10 nucleotides line up with TRBD1. CDR3 size: 15 residues. Germline V gene sequence: CDR1 DFQATT, CDR2 SNEGSKA (reference sequence). The trim removed 5 bases at V and 5 bases at J, leaving 9 bases unmatched. CDR3 region: CSAYGTGALYQPQHF. DNA for the CDR3: TGCAGTGCTTACGGGACAGGGGCCTTGTATCAGCCCCAGCATTTT.

The chain couples TRBV4-1 to TRBJ1-1; 11 bases match TRBD1. The CDR3 sequence is 15 residues long. Germline V gene sequence: CDR1 MGHRA, CDR2 YSYEKL. V was pared by 2 bases and J by 4 bases, with 3 bases of the junction left unmatched. The CDR3 reads CASSQYGTGGTEAFF. CDR3 nucleotides: TGCGCCAGCAGCCAATACGGGACAGGGGGCACTGAAGCTTTCTTT.